Listed here are 9 T cell receptor beta chains from one sample, sequenced in a study of blood T cell repertoires in COVID-19. Using immunoSEQ multiplex PCR, the repertoire was profiled, and TCRdb retains in-frame clones only, with some absent. The repertoire has around 300,000 clones, 80% to 90% of them found once; the top ten carry 2% to 3%. The sequenced sample was PBMCs or T cells enriched from blood (not recorded which). These receptors originate from a woman between 18 and 30 years old who had recovered from COVID-19.

V is TRBV7-9 and J is TRBJ1-2; 7 bases align to TRBD1. There are 15 residues in the CDR3. Looked up from germline, CDR1 is SEHNR and CDR2 is FQNEAQ (reference sequence). J lost 4 bases, V lost 3 bases, and 8 bases had no gene match. CDR3 DNA: TGTGCCAGCAGCTTTTTACAGGGGTTGGGCTATGGCTACACCTTC. Its translation is CASSFLQGLGYGYTF. Variable domain in full (rest from reference TRBV7-9 and TRBJ1-2): DTGVSQNPRHKITKRGQNVTFRCDPISEHNRLYWYRQTLGQGPEFLTYFQNEAQLEKSRLLSDRFSAERPKGSFSTLEIQRTEQGDSAMYLCASSFLQGLGYGYTFGSGTRLTVV.

The genes are TRBV11-3 and TRBJ2-3; 10 bases agree with TRBD2. CDR3 size: 17 residues. CDR1 and CDR2 (germline): SGHNT, YENEEA. Unmatched junction bases numbered 5, after V lost 0 bases and J lost 2 bases. In nucleotides, the CDR3 is TGTGCCAGCAGCTTAGAGGCTAGCGGGGGAACCACAGATACGCAGTATTTT. Translation: CASSLEASGGTTDTQYF.

V is TRBV14 and J is TRBJ1-6; the D is unclear. Germline CDR1 SGHDN, CDR2 FVKESK. The V gene lost 4 bases and the J gene lost 6 bases, with 13 bases spanning the gap. This CDR3 spans 15 amino acids. The CDR3 here is CASSLGWGVNSPLHF. Here the CDR3 DNA reads TGTGCCAGCAGCCTGGGATGGGGAGTTAATTCACCCCTCCACTTT.

The chain carries TRBV2 and TRBJ1-2, with TRBD1 identical over 9 bases. CDR1 is SNHLY, CDR2 FYNNEI, per germline. The CDR3 loop spans 14 amino acids. Trimming took 4 bases from V and 2 from J; bases not matched to a gene: 2. Written as DNA, the CDR3 is TGTGCCAGCAGTGGGACAGGGGCGAACTATGGCTACACCTTC. Amino acid sequence: CASSGTGANYGYTF.

This chain connects TRBV29-1 to TRBJ1-1; tentative D call: TRBD1 (5 bases). V was cut by 6 bases and J by 4 bases, with 15 bases left in between. In germline, CDR1 is SQVTM, CDR2 ANQGSEA. The CDR3 runs to 13 residues. The CDR3 region has the DNA TGCAGCGTGAAACAGGCTAGCGGCACTGAAGCTTTCTTT. Amino acid sequence: CSVKQASGTEAFF. Drawing the rest from reference TRBV29-1 and TRBJ1-1, the complete variable domain is SAVISQKPSRDICQRGTSLTIQCQVDSQVTMMFWYRQQPGQSLTLIATANQGSEATYESGFVIDKFPISRPNLTFSTLTVSNMSPEDSSIYLCSVKQASGTEAFFGQGTRLTVV.

The V call is TRBV19, the J call TRBJ1-1, with D possibly matching TRBD1 (6 bases). Germline CDR1 LNHDA, CDR2 SQIVND (reference sequence). The CDR3 covers 12 residues. V lost 9 bases and J 5 bases, leaving 13 bases between the germline ends. The CDR3 loop reads CASTGLDTEAFF. The CDR3 DNA follows: TGTGCCAGCACAGGGCTCGATACTGAAGCTTTCTTT. Full variable domain (missing parts from reference TRBV19 and TRBJ1-1): DGGITQSPKYLFRKEGQNVTLSCEQNLNHDAMYWYRQDPGQGLRLIYYSQIVNDFQKGDIAEGYSVSREKKESFPLTVTSAQKNPTAFYLCASTGLDTEAFFGQGTRLTVV.

The chain couples TRBV9 to TRBJ2-1, with TRBD2 matching over 10 bases. CDR1 and CDR2 (germline): SGDLS, YYNGEE. The CDR3 runs to 16 residues. J lost 3 bases, V lost 0 bases, and 3 bases had no gene match. The chain's CDR3 is CASSVGTSGVYNEQFF. The CDR3 bases are TGTGCCAGCAGCGTAGGGACTAGCGGAGTCTACAATGAGCAGTTCTTC.

The chain joins TRBV28 to TRBJ1-5; no firm D call. CDR3 length: 14 amino acids. Per the germline V gene, CDR1 is MDHEN and CDR2 is SYDVKM. Deletions cut 4 bases from V and 0 bases from J, with 7 bases between. The CDR3 loop is CASSSGNSNQPQHF. The CDR3 DNA reads TGTGCCAGCAGTTCGGGTAATAGCAATCAGCCCCAGCATTTT.

The V and J genes are TRBV5-1 and TRBJ2-1, with D perhaps TRBD2 (5 bases). The V gene's germline CDR1 is SGHRS and CDR2 YFSETQ. V was trimmed by 6 bases and J by 8 bases, leaving 15 bases between them. The CDR3 runs to 13 residues. CDR3 residues: CASNLPSGDEQFF. DNA for the CDR3: TGCGCCAGCAACCTACCTTCCGGGGATGAGCAGTTCTTC.